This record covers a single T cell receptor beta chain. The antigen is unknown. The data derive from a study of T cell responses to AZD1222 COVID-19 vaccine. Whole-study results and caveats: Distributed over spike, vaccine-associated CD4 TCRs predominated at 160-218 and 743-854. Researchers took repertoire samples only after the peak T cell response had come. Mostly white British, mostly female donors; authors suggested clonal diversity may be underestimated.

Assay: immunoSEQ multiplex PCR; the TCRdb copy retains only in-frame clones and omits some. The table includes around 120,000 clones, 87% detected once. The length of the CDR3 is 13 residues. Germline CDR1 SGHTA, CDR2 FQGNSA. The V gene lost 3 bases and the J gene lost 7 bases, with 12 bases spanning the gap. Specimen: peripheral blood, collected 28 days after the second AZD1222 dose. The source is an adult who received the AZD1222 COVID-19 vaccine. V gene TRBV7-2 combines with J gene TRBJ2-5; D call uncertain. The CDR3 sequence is CASSFEDRRTQYF. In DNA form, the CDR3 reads TGTGCCAGCAGCTTCGAGGACCGTCGGACCCAGTACTTC.